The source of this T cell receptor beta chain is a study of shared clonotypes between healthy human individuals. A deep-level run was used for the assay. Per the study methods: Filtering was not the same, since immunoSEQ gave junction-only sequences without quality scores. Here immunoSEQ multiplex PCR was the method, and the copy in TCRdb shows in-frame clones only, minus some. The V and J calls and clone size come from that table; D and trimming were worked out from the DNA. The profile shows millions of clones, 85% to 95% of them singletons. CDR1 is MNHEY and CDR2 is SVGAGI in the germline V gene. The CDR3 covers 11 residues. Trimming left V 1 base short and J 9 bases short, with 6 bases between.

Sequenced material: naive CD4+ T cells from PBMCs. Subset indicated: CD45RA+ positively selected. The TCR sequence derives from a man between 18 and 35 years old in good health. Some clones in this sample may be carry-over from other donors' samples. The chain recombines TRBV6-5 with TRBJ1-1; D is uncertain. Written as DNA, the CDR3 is TGTGCCAGCAGTTACTTACAGAAAGCTTTCTTT. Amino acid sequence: CASSYLQKAFF.